This TCR beta chain derives from a study of cytomegalovirus exposure and HLA in healthy donors. On this clone: Its matching antigen is unknown.

Study-wide results and caveats: In vitro testing confirmed three CMV-associated chains as specific for CMV antigens.

The PCR used 60 Vbeta and 13 Jbeta primers. Profiling relied on immunoSEQ multiplex PCR, and the TCRdb table lists in-frame clones only, not all of them. The table includes about 180,000 clones, around 80% detected once. The germline CDR1 and CDR2 sequences are SGHNT and YYREEE (reference sequence). V lost 0 bases to trimming and J lost 4 bases, with 7 bases between them. The CDR3 runs 14 residues. The clonotype comes from a girl between 5 and 17 years old in good health and CMV-seropositive. The gene calls are TRBV5-4 and TRBJ2-2; D gene unclear. Sequenced sample: PBMCs. The CDR3 DNA follows: TGTGCCAGCAGCTTGGATGGCTTCACCGGGGAGCTGTTTTTT. The encoded protein is CASSLDGFTGELFF.